These 7 T cell receptor beta chains were all obtained from the same sample, sequenced in a study of beta chain features in type 1 diabetes. Points from the study as a whole: Shortening that was moderate but significant affected the TCRB CDR3s of Type 1 diabetes patients in all four CD4+ subsets.

No cognate antigen is known for these TCRs. Reverse transcription of all isolated RNA meant that expressed TCRB transcripts were sequenced. Here immunoSEQ multiplex PCR was the method, and the copy in TCRdb shows in-frame clones only, minus some. The sample holds 600,000 to 750,000 clones, under 15% seen once. Sequencing used naive CD4+ T cells from blood. The receptors were gathered from a man aged 25 to 45 with type 1 diabetes.

This sequence joins TRBV7-2 and TRBJ2-7, with TRBD1 matching 8 bases. Losses at the gene ends were 6 bases for V and 4 bases for J; bases not matched to a gene: 11. CDR1 is SGHTA, CDR2 FQGNSA, per germline. The CDR3 loop spans 15 amino acids. CDR3 coding DNA: TGTGCCAGCAGGCCTCCCGGGACAGGCTATTACGAGCAGTACTTC. Its translation: CASRPPGTGYYEQYF.

The chain combines TRBV5-1 with TRBJ2-7; 11 positions agree with TRBD2. CDR1 SGHRS and CDR2 YFSETQ come from the germline V gene. This CDR3 region has 16 residues. Trimming removed 2 bases from V and 3 bases from J; junction bases left unmatched: 7. CDR3 bases: TGCGCCAGCAGCTTCTCTGGGACTAGCGGTGGCTACGAGCAGTACTTC. Protein: CASSFSGTSGGYEQYF.

In its sample, this clone was seen a few times. The chain links TRBV2 to TRBJ1-5, with 7 bases matching TRBD1. Germline CDR1 SNHLY, CDR2 FYNNEI. The CDR3 consists of 15 residues. Trimming removed 5 bases from V and 7 bases from J; junction bases left unmatched: 11. The CDR3 region has the DNA TGTGCCAGCAGTCTTGACCGACAGGGCCGCCAGCCCCAGCATTTT. Translating it yields CASSLDRQGRQPQHF.

A note on this clone: This sample includes further DNA sequences coding for the same CDR3. The chain has TRBV9 and TRBJ1-4, with TRBD1 identical over 9 bases. V lost 4 bases to trimming and J lost 4 bases; unmatched junction nucleotides: 5. The CDR3 consists of 15 residues. Germline lookup yields CDR1 SGDLS and CDR2 YYNGEE. As DNA, the CDR3 is TGTGCCAGCAGCTCTCGACAGGGGGTTAATGAAAAACTGTTTTTT. This codes for CASSSRQGVNEKLFF.

This clone was detected a few times. This sequence joins TRBV9 and TRBJ2-1; D not certain. Germline V lookup: CDR1 SGDLS, CDR2 YYNGEE. CDR3 size: 15 residues. V was trimmed by 0 bases and J by 4 bases, leaving 11 bases between them. CDR3 bases: TGTGCCAGCAGCGTAGTAGGAGACTTATACAATGAGCAGTTCTTC. It codes for CASSVVGDLYNEQFF.

The chain has TRBV4-2 and TRBJ1-5; 9 bases agree with TRBD1. This CDR3 has 15 residues. Germline V gene sequence: CDR1 LGHNA, CDR2 YNFKEQ. Germline trimming cut 4 bases from V and 5 bases from J; bases unmatched to any gene: 6. The CDR3 nucleotides read TGTGCCAGCAGCCCGGGACAGGGAGCGGATCAGCCCCAGCATTTT. It translates to CASSPGQGADQPQHF.

J is TRBJ2-5 and V is TRBV7-2, with D maybe TRBD2 (6 bases). This CDR3 is 14 amino acids long. With 6 bases removed from V and 4 bases from J, the gap between germline ends came to 15 bases. Germline-derived CDR1 and CDR2 are SGHTA and FQGNSA. The CDR3 spells CASSSIKLAETQYF. The DNA for the CDR3 is TGTGCCAGCAGTTCTATTAAACTAGCAGAGACCCAGTACTTC.